This TCR beta chain was recovered during a study of cytomegalovirus exposure and HLA in healthy donors. 13 Jbeta primers and 60 Vbeta primers were used for the PCR. The repertoire was sequenced with immunoSEQ multiplex PCR; TCRdb's copy has only in-frame clones and lacks some. The sample has roughly 170,000 clones; roughly 80% are singletons. Trimming at V came to 5 bases and at J to 0 bases, leaving 8 bases not matched to a gene. Germline lookup yields CDR1 KGHSH and CDR2 LQKENI. This CDR3 contains 16 residues. The specimen sequenced was PBMCs. The chain recombines TRBV18 with TRBJ2-3, with 7 positions matching TRBD2. The receptor's source is a woman aged 50 to 65 in good health and CMV-seropositive. The CDR3: CASSARTSRSTDTQYF. The CDR3 DNA follows: TGTGCCAGCTCAGCTCGGACTAGTCGGAGCACAGATACGCAGTATTTT.